The present entry profiles one TCR beta chain with its context. CDR1 is SGHTA and CDR2 is FQGTGA in the germline V gene. Trimming pared 5 bases from V and 5 bases from J, leaving 24 bases between. The CDR3 loop spans 17 amino acids. The sample belongs to a study of blood T cell repertoires in COVID-19. In the study overall: Sample material is recorded as cDNA or gDNA derived from T cells, B-cell-depleted T cells, or PBMCs.

Per the original data handling: Reference gene primer amplification yielded estimated nucleated cell counts. Data came from immunoSEQ multiplex PCR; TCRdb stores just in-frame clones and leaves some out. Clone size and the V and J calls come from that table; the DNA yielded D and trimming. The sample records 330,000 or so clones, more than 70% being singletons. This chain joins TRBV7-3 and TRBJ1-1, with a possible D match to TRBD1 (5 bases). The sequence was collected from an older woman with COVID-19, enrolled during active disease. The sequenced material came from peripheral blood. The CDR3 loop is CASSLFPPFGGGTEAFF. The DNA for the CDR3 is TGTGCCAGCAGCCTCTTTCCCCCCTTCGGGGGAGGAACTGAAGCTTTCTTT.